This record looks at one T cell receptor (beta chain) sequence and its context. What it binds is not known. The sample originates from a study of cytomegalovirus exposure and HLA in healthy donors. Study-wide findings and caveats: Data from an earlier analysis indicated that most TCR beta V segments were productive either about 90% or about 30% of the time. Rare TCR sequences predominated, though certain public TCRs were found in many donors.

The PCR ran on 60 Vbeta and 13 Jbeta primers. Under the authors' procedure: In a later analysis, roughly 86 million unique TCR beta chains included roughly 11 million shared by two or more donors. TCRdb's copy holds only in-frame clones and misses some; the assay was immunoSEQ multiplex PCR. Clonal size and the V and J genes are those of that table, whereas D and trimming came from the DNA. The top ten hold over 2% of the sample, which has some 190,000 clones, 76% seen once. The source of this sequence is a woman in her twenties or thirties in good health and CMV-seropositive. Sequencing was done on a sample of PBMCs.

The CDR3: CASSSGTGASNQPQHF. The CDR3 coding sequence is TGTGCCAGCAGCTCAGGGACAGGGGCTAGCAATCAGCCCCAGCATTTT. The chain recombines TRBV7-8 with TRBJ1-5, with 10 nucleotides matching TRBD1. V gave up 4 bases and J gave up 0 bases; unmatched junction bases: 3. The CDR3 totals 16 residues. The germline V gene has CDR1 SGHVS and CDR2 FQNEAQ. Looking up the rest from reference TRBV7-8 and TRBJ1-5 gives the full variable domain: GAGVSQSPRYKVAKRGQDVALRCDPISGHVSLFWYQQALGQGPEFLTYFQNEAQLDKSGLPSDRFFAERPEGSVSTLKIQRTQQEDSAVYLCASSSGTGASNQPQHFGDGTRLSIL.